This passage covers 19 T cell receptor beta chains from one sample sequenced in a study of cytomegalovirus exposure and HLA in healthy donors. Both 60 Vbeta primers and 13 Jbeta primers went into the PCR. Libraries were prepared by immunoSEQ multiplex PCR; TCRdb keeps only in-frame clonotypes and omits some of them. Of some 100,000 clones listed, less than 75% are singletons. The sequencing input was PBMCs. The receptors shown here come from a woman in her 30s in good health and CMV-seropositive.

This clone appeared a few times. This sequence joins TRBV6-6 and TRBJ1-2; weak D call: TRBD1 (6 bases). Trimming removed 5 bases from V and 8 bases from J, with 18 bases in between. In germline, CDR1 is MNHNY, CDR2 SVGAGI (reference sequence). The CDR3 runs to 14 residues. The CDR3 region has the DNA TGTGCCAGCAGTCGAGAGGGGGTAATGGGAGGCTACACCTTC. Amino acids: CASSREGVMGGYTF.

The V and J genes are TRBV7-2 and TRBJ1-1; D call uncertain. The V gene's germline CDR1 is SGHTA and CDR2 FQGNSA. Trimming cost V 3 bases and J 5 bases, with 13 bases left between them. The CDR3 is 14 residues long. CDR3 region: CASSLAPSRTEAFF. DNA of the CDR3: TGTGCCAGCAGCTTGGCCCCCAGCAGGACTGAAGCTTTCTTT.

The rearrangement links TRBV7-9 to TRBJ1-5; D unclear. V lost 5 bases and J 0 bases, leaving 8 bases between the germline ends. The CDR3 is 14 residues long. Looked up from germline, CDR1 is SEHNR and CDR2 is FQNEAQ (reference sequence). CDR3 coding DNA: TGTGCCAGCAGCGTGTACGGTAGCAATCAGCCCCAGCATTTT. This codes for CASSVYGSNQPQHF.

The chain is built from TRBV6-5 and TRBJ2-5, with D possibly matching TRBD1 (6 bases). This CDR3 region has 14 residues. V lost 2 bases to trimming and J lost 3 bases, with 10 bases between them. CDR1 MNHEY and CDR2 SVGAGI come from the germline V gene. The CDR3 is CASSYTDREETQYF. For the CDR3, the DNA is TGTGCCAGCAGTTACACGGACAGAGAAGAGACCCAGTACTTC.

J is TRBJ1-2 and V is TRBV30; 7 bases are a match to TRBD1. V was clipped by 4 bases and J by 2 bases; unmatched bases: 10. The CDR3 covers 15 residues. CDR1 is GTSNPN, CDR2 SVGIG, per germline (reference sequence). The CDR3 DNA is TGTGCCTGGACCCCCTACAGGGGAAAAAACTATGGCTACACCTTC. Its protein is CAWTPYRGKNYGYTF. The full variable domain, in which reference TRBV30 and TRBJ1-2 provide the parts outside the CDR3, is SQTIHQWPATLVQPVGSPLSLECTVEGTSNPNLYWYRQAAGRGLQLLFYSVGIGQISSEVPQNLSASRPQDRQFILSSKKLLLSDSGFYLCAWTPYRGKNYGYTFGSGTRLTVV.

This clone was seen a few times. The chain combines TRBV5-5 with TRBJ2-3, with D unclear. The CDR3 consists of 11 residues. The germline CDR1 and CDR2 sequences are SGHKS and YYEKEE (reference sequence). V was clipped by 3 bases and J by 5 bases, with 4 bases between them. The CDR3 protein is CASSYRDTQYF. The CDR3 coding sequence is TGTGCCAGCAGCTATAGAGATACGCAGTATTTT.

The chain employs TRBV4-2 and TRBJ2-7; D is uncertain. The CDR3 length is 14 residues. The germline V and J ends were trimmed by 4 bases and 2 bases, with 12 bases remaining between them. Per germline, CDR1 LGHNA and CDR2 YNFKEQ. The CDR3 loop is CASSPASSPYEQYF. Here the CDR3 DNA reads TGTGCCAGCAGCCCCGCGTCGTCCCCCTACGAGCAGTACTTC.

This clone showed up just a few times. The chain is built from TRBV29-1 and TRBJ2-5; 7 nucleotides line up with TRBD1. Judging by the DNA end, TRBJ2-7 fits better; the J call may be wrong. The CDR3 spans 14 residues. CDR1 is SQVTM and CDR2 is ANQGSEA in the germline V gene. Written as DNA, the CDR3 is TGCAGCGTTGAAGATCGACAGGGAAGGTACGAGCAGTACTTC. Translation: CSVEDRQGRYEQYF.

V gene TRBV28 combines with J gene TRBJ2-5; TRBD1 might be the D (6 bases). The tail of the sequence fits TRBJ2-7 better, so the J call may be wrong. The V gene's germline CDR1 is MDHEN and CDR2 SYDVKM. The CDR3 has 15 residues. Written as DNA, the CDR3 is TGTGCCAGCAGTTCTGGTGACAGGAGCTCCTACGAGCAGTACTTC. This sequence encodes CASSSGDRSSYEQYF.

The chain joins TRBV28 to TRBJ1-2; 10 bases fit TRBD1. This CDR3 is 14 amino acids long. From germline, CDR1 is MDHEN and CDR2 SYDVKM. V was clipped by 7 bases and J by 5 bases; unmatched bases: 7. CDR3 sequence reads: CASTPGTGAYGYTF. The DNA for the CDR3 is TGTGCCAGCACCCCTGGGACAGGGGCTTATGGCTACACCTTC.

The chain employs TRBV7-2 and TRBJ2-6, with D possibly TRBD2 on 5 matching bases. Trimming stripped 4 bases from V and 2 bases from J, with 9 bases between. The CDR3 is made up of 15 amino acids. Per germline, CDR1 SGHTA and CDR2 FQGNSA. This CDR3 is CASSSRRPGANVLTF. In DNA form, the CDR3 reads TGTGCCAGCAGCTCAAGGAGGCCTGGGGCCAACGTCCTGACTTTC.

V gene TRBV25-1 combines with J gene TRBJ1-1, with D uncertain. With 6 bases removed from V and 1 base from J, the gap between germline ends came to 6 bases. The CDR3 extends over 12 amino acids. The V gene's germline CDR1 is MGHDK and CDR2 SYGVNS. The CDR3 DNA reads as TGTGCCAGCAGGGAGGGGAACACTGAAGCTTTCTTT. Encoded protein: CASREGNTEAFF.

This chain uses TRBV11-2 with TRBJ1-2; tentatively, D is TRBD1 (6 bases). CDR3 length: 12 amino acids. Trimming cost V 5 bases and J 9 bases, with 13 bases left between them. Germline V gives CDR1 SGHAT, CDR2 FQNNGV. Here the CDR3 DNA reads TGTGCCAGCAGCCGACGGGGGGCTAGCTACACCTTC. This sequence encodes CASSRRGASYTF.

The sample holds one count of this clone. Relative to the germline gene, one junction end is altered; a read error may explain this. This chain connects TRBV14 to TRBJ1-2; possible D gene TRBD1, 5 bases. CDR1 SGHDN and CDR2 FVKESK come from the germline V gene. The CDR3 length is 13 residues. The CDR3 DNA follows: TGTGCCAGCAGCCAAGGTTGGGACTATGGCTACCCCTTC. Residues: CASSQGWDYGYPF.

The chain has TRBV4-2 and TRBJ1-5; possibly TRBD1 for D (5 bases). This CDR3 has 15 amino acids. Germline V lookup: CDR1 LGHNA, CDR2 YNFKEQ. Deletions cut 1 base from V and 7 bases from J, with 14 bases between. The DNA for the CDR3 is TGTGCCAGCAGCCAAGGTAACTCCGGGGGACAGCCCCAGCATTTT. Protein sequence: CASSQGNSGGQPQHF.

This sequence joins TRBV7-2 and TRBJ1-5, with unresolved D. Germline V gene sequence: CDR1 SGHTA, CDR2 FQGNSA. This CDR3 is 14 amino acids long. Trimming removed 1 base at V and 2 bases at J, with 6 bases between. CDR3 region: CASSLVEGNQPQHF. Written as DNA, the CDR3 is TGTGCCAGCAGCTTAGTTGAGGGCAATCAGCCCCAGCATTTT.

V gene TRBV30 combines with J gene TRBJ1-1, with D unresolved. This CDR3 is built from 13 residues. Looked up from germline, CDR1 is GTSNPN and CDR2 is SVGIG (reference sequence). V was clipped by 4 bases and J by 0 bases, with 9 bases between them. The CDR3 spells CAWKTGVNTEAFF. In DNA form, the CDR3 reads TGTGCCTGGAAAACCGGGGTGAACACTGAAGCTTTCTTT.

The rearrangement uses TRBV5-1 and TRBJ1-1; perhaps TRBD1 as D (5 bases). The CDR3 is 15 residues long. The ends were cut back, 1 base at V and 5 bases at J, with 15 bases in the middle. CDR1 is SGHRS, CDR2 YFSETQ, per germline. This CDR3 is CASSLSAGRLTEAFF. Here the CDR3 DNA reads TGCGCCAGCAGCTTGAGTGCAGGGCGGTTAACTGAAGCTTTCTTT.

This clone was seen only a few times. The V and J genes are TRBV19 and TRBJ1-5, with D hard to call. Germline V gives CDR1 LNHDA, CDR2 SQIVND (reference sequence). The CDR3 length is 12 residues. The chain's CDR3 is CASSAGFQPQHF. In DNA form, the CDR3 reads TGTGCTTCCTCGGCGGGTTTTCAGCCCCAGCATTTT.